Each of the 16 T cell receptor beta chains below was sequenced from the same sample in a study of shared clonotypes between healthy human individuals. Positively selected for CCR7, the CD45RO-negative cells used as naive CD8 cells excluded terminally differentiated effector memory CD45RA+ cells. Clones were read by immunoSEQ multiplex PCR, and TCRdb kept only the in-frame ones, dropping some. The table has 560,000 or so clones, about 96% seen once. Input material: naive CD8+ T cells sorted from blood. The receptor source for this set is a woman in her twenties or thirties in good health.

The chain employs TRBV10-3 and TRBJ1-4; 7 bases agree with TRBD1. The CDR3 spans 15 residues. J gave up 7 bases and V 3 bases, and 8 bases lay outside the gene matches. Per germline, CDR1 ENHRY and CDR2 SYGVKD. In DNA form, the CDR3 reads TGTGCCATCAGTGACCCTGACAGGGTTGGTGAAAAACTGTTTTTT. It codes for CAISDPDRVGEKLFF.

The DNA of the CDR3 is TGTGCCAGCAGCACCACAGGGGGAGCCAAAAACATTCAGTACTTC. The encoded protein is CASSTTGGAKNIQYF. This chain uses TRBV11-2 with TRBJ2-4; 8 nucleotides agree with TRBD1. Trimming took 5 bases from V and 0 from J; bases not matched to a gene: 3. CDR1 is SGHAT and CDR2 is FQNNGV in the germline V gene. The CDR3 is 15 amino acids.

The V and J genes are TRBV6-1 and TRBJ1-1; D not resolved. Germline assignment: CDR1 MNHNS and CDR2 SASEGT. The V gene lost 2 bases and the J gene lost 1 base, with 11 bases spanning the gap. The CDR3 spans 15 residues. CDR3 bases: TGTGCCAGCAGTGAATACCCCGAGGAGAACACTGAAGCTTTCTTT. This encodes CASSEYPEENTEAFF.

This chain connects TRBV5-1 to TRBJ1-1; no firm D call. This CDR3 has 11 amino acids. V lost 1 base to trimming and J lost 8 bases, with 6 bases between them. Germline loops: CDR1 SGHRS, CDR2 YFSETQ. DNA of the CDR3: TGCGCCAGCAGCTTGTATGGAGAAGCTTTCTTT. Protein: CASSLYGEAFF.

CDR3 amino acids: CATSRTSGSQETQYF. The CDR3 DNA follows: TGTGCCACCAGCAGGACTAGCGGGAGCCAAGAGACCCAGTACTTC. V is TRBV15 and J is TRBJ2-5; 12 nucleotides agree with TRBD2. CDR3 size: 15 residues. The J segment lost 1 base and the V segment lost 3 bases, leaving 0 bases of the junction unmatched. Germline CDR1 reads LNHNV; CDR2 reads YYDKDF (reference sequence).

CDR3 nucleotide sequence: TGTGCCAGCAGTTGGGACAGATCTAATGAAAAACTGTTTTTT. This translates into CASSWDRSNEKLFF. This chain links TRBV27 with TRBJ1-4; 7 bases align to TRBD1. Germline V gives CDR1 MNHEY, CDR2 SMNVEV (reference sequence). The CDR3 spans 14 residues. Trimming took 4 bases from V and 3 from J; bases not matched to a gene: 2.

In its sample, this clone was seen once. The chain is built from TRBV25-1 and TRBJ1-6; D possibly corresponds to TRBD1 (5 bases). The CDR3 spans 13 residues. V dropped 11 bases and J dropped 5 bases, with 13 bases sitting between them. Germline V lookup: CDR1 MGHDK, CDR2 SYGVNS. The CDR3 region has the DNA TGTGCCGGGGCCGCCGGGGATAATTCACCCCTCCACTTT. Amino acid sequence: CAGAAGDNSPLHF.

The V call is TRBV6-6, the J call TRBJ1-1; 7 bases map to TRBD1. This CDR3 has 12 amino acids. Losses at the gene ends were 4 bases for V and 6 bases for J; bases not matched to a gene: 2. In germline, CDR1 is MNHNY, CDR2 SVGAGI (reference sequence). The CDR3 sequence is CASSSTGAEAFF. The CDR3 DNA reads TGTGCCAGCAGTTCTACAGGGGCTGAAGCTTTCTTT.

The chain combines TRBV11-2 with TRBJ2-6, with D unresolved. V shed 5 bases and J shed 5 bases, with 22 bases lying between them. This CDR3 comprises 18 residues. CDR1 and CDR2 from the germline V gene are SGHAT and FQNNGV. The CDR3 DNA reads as TGTGCCAGCAGCGCTTCGTGCAAGCAACAAAGTCGGGCCAACGTCCTGACTTTC. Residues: CASSASCKQQSRANVLTF.

The CDR3 coding sequence is TGTGCCAGCAGTGAGCGGGAGGACACCATTGTCCCTTCCGAGCAGTACTTC. Translation: CASSEREDTIVPSEQYF. The V gene is TRBV25-1, the J gene TRBJ2-7; 8 positions match TRBD2. Losses at the gene ends were 3 bases for V and 6 bases for J; bases not matched to a gene: 16. The CDR3 is made up of 17 amino acids. CDR1 MGHDK and CDR2 SYGVNS come from the germline V gene.

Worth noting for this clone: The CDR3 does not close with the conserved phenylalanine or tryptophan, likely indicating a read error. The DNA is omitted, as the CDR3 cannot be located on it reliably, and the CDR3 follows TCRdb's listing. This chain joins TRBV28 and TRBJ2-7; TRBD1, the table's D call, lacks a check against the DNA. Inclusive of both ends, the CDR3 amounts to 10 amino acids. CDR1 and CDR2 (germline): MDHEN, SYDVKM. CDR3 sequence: CASKTDRFFR.

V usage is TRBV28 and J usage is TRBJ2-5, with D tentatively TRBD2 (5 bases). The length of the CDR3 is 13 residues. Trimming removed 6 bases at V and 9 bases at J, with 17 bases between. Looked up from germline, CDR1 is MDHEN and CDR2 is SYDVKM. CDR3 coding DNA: TGTGCCAGCAGCCCGGGGAGCCCTACGGCCCAGTACTTC. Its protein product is CASSPGSPTAQYF.

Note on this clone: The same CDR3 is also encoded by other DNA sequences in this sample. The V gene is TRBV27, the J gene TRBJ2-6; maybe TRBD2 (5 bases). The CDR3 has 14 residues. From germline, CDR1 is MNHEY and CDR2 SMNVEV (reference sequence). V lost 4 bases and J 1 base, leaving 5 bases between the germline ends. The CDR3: CASSSGSGANVLTF. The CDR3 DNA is TGTGCCAGCAGTTCGGGGTCTGGGGCCAACGTCCTGACTTTC. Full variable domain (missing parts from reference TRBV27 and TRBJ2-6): EAQVTQNPRYLITVTGKKLTVTCSQNMNHEYMSWYRQDPGLGLRQIYYSMNVEVTDKGDVPEGYKVSRKEKRNFPLILESPSPNQTSLYFCASSSGSGANVLTFGAGSRLTVL.

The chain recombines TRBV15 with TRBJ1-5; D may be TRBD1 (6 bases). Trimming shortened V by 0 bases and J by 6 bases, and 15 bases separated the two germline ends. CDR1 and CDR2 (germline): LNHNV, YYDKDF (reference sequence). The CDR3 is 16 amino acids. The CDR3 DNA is TGTGCCACCAGCAGAGATCTGGCGCAGGGGAGTCAGCCCCAGCATTTT. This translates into CATSRDLAQGSQPQHF.

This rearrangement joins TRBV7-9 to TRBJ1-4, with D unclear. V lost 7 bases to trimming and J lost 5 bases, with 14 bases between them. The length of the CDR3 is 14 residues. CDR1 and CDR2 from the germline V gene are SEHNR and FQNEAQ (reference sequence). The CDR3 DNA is TGTGCCAGCACCCGATCCGTGGGAAATGAAAAACTGTTTTTT. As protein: CASTRSVGNEKLFF.

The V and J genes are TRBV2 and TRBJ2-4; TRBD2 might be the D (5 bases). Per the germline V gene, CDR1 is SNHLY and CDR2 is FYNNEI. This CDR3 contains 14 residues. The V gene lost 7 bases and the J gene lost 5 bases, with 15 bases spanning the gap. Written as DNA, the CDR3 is TGTGCCAGCATGGGCCCCGGGGTGGAAAACATTCAGTACTTC. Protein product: CASMGPGVENIQYF.